A single sample gave rise to the 26 T cell receptor beta chains below, sequenced in a study of blood T cell repertoires in COVID-19 (TCRdb year 2020). Library prep was done by the immunoSEQ multiplex PCR assay. The clones in this table, taken by TCRdb from immuneACCESS, are in-frame only. Not every clone is retained; where verified, under half of the shortfall comes from an unresolved V gene, and the cause of the rest is unknown. The sample contains tens of thousands of clones, over 65% of them found a single time. Less than 40% of the sample goes to the ten largest clones. Sequences were obtained from peripheral blood. The receptors stem from a woman aged 65 to 85 with acute or convalescent COVID-19.

There are a few counts of this clone. The rearrangement joins TRBV7-9 to TRBJ2-1; 10 nucleotides agree with TRBD2. CDR1 SEHNR and CDR2 FQNEAQ come from the germline V gene (reference sequence). CDR3 length: 17 amino acids. V gave up 2 bases and J gave up 5 bases; unmatched junction bases: 9. CDR3 nucleotide sequence: TGTGCCAGCAGCTTATTCGGAGCGGGAGGGATGGACAATGAGCAGTTCTTC. Its translation: CASSLFGAGGMDNEQFF.

The CDR3 coding sequence is TGTGCCAGCAGCGCAGTAGAGCAGTTCTTC. Its protein is CASSAVEQFF. V gene TRBV2 combines with J gene TRBJ2-1; no clear D. The CDR3 length is 10 residues. Trimming shortened V by 6 bases and J by 10 bases, and 7 bases separated the two germline ends. Per the germline V gene, CDR1 is SNHLY and CDR2 is FYNNEI.

CDR3 sequence (DNA): TGTGCCAGCTCACGGAGCGGGGCTTCTTACAATGAGCAGTTCTTC. Translating gives CASSRSGASYNEQFF. The V gene is TRBV18, the J gene TRBJ2-1, with TRBD2 identical over 7 bases. Per germline, CDR1 KGHSH and CDR2 LQKENI. V gave up 4 bases and J gave up 4 bases; unmatched junction bases: 7. This CDR3 spans 15 amino acids.

The chain employs TRBV4-3 and TRBJ2-5; tentative D call: TRBD2 (5 bases). V was cut by 1 base and J by 3 bases, with 12 bases left in between. The CDR3 is made up of 15 amino acids. The germline V gene encodes CDR1 LGHNA and CDR2 YSLEER. The CDR3: CASSQGTLREETQYF. The CDR3 DNA reads as TGCGCCAGCAGCCAAGGGACTCTAAGGGAAGAGACCCAGTACTTC.

Only a few counts were recorded for this clone. This chain uses TRBV7-6 with TRBJ1-1; 8 bases fit TRBD1. The CDR3 consists of 18 residues. V was clipped by 4 bases and J by 7 bases; unmatched bases: 20. CDR1 and CDR2 (germline): SGHVS, FNYEAQ. The DNA of the CDR3 is TGTGCCAGCAGCTCACAGGACTTAGGAGACAGGGGAGGAGTTGAAGCTTTCTTT. Its translation: CASSSQDLGDRGGVEAFF. Complete variable domain (other parts from reference TRBV7-6 and TRBJ1-1): GAGVSQSPRYKVTKRGQDVALRCDPISGHVSLYWYRQALGQGPEFLTYFNYEAQQDKSGLPNDRFSAERPEGSISTLTIQRTEQRDSAMYRCASSSQDLGDRGGVEAFFGQGTRLTVV.

This chain connects TRBV18 to TRBJ1-1, with D maybe TRBD1 (6 bases). The CDR3 is made up of 13 amino acids. From germline, CDR1 is KGHSH and CDR2 LQKENI. The V gene lost 6 bases and the J gene lost 3 bases, with 11 bases spanning the gap. The CDR3 is CASSLGGDTEAFF. The CDR3 bases are TGTGCCAGCTCTTTAGGGGGGGACACTGAAGCTTTCTTT. Drawing the rest from reference TRBV18 and TRBJ1-1, the complete variable domain is NAGVMQNPRHLVRRRGQEARLRCSPMKGHSHVYWYRQLPEEGLKFMVYLQKENIIDESGMPKERFSAEFPKEGPSILRIQQVVRGDSAAYFCASSLGGDTEAFFGQGTRLTVV.

This clone was recorded a few times. The chain links TRBV28 to TRBJ1-4; D gene unclear. Trimming left V 7 bases short and J 8 bases short, with 20 bases between. This CDR3 has 15 amino acids. Per germline, CDR1 MDHEN and CDR2 SYDVKM. The CDR3 bases are TGTGCCAGCACCCCCGCGGGTGCTAGCGAGGAAAAACTGTTTTTT. Residues: CASTPAGASEEKLFF.

The chain employs TRBV28 and TRBJ1-5; D may be TRBD1 (6 bases). V lost 3 bases and J lost 3, with 12 bases in between. The CDR3 length is 15 residues. Germline CDR1 MDHEN, CDR2 SYDVKM. In nucleotides, the CDR3 is TGTGCCAGCAGTTTTGCGGGGGGCCCCAATCAGCCCCAGCATTTT. The encoded protein is CASSFAGGPNQPQHF. Using reference TRBV28 and TRBJ1-5 for the parts outside the CDR3, the full variable domain is DVKVTQSSRYLVKRTGEKVFLECVQDMDHENMFWYRQDPGLGLRLIYFSYDVKMKEKGDIPEGYSVSREKKERFSLILESASTNQTSMYLCASSFAGGPNQPQHFGDGTRLSIL.

The V and J genes are TRBV6-4 and TRBJ2-3; maybe TRBD2 (6 bases). CDR3 length equals 18 residues. The ends were cut back, 7 bases at V and 6 bases at J, with 29 bases in the middle. In germline, CDR1 is MRHNA, CDR2 SNTAGT. This CDR3 is CASTGINEGGMYDDTQYF. The CDR3 DNA reads as TGTGCCAGCACTGGAATAAACGAAGGCGGGATGTATGACGATACGCAGTATTTT.

In its sample, this clone was seen a few times. The chain's CDR3 is CASVNDGGGSYGYTF. The DNA of the CDR3 is TGTGCCAGCGTCAACGATGGCGGAGGTTCCTATGGCTACACCTTC. The chain links TRBV7-9 to TRBJ1-2; D not resolved. V was shortened by 8 bases and J by 4 bases, with 20 bases between the two germline ends. This CDR3 comprises 15 residues. Germline CDR1 is SEHNR and CDR2 is FQNEAQ (reference sequence).

V and J are TRBV3-1 (or the pseudogene TRBV3-2) and TRBJ1-2; D is possibly TRBD1 (5 bases). Germline V gene data show CDR1 as LGHDT and CDR2 as YNNKEL (reference sequence). V gave up 0 bases and J gave up 6 bases, with 17 bases separating them. The CDR3 consists of 16 residues. The CDR3 protein is CASSQDISGQGDGYTF. The CDR3 DNA is TGTGCCAGCAGCCAAGATATTAGTGGGCAGGGCGATGGCTACACCTTC.

This clone was seen a handful of times. The rearrangement joins TRBV5-4 to TRBJ2-6; D possibly corresponds to TRBD2 (6 bases). The CDR3 extends over 17 amino acids. Between the trimmed V and J ends, which lost 1 base and 1 base, there was a span of 12 bases. CDR1 and CDR2 (germline): SGHNT, YYREEE (reference sequence). The CDR3 sequence: CASSLPSEGSGANVLTF. The CDR3 nucleotides read TGTGCCAGCAGCTTGCCTAGCGAGGGGTCTGGGGCCAACGTCCTGACTTTC.

J is TRBJ2-3 and V is TRBV15; TRBD1 agrees at 9 bases. CDR1 is LNHNV and CDR2 is YYDKDF in the germline V gene (reference sequence). The junction had 7 bases not matched to a gene; V was cut back by 3 bases and J by 0 bases. This CDR3 region has 17 residues. CDR3 region: CATSSYGTGKSTDTQYF. The CDR3 region has the DNA TGTGCCACCAGCAGCTATGGGACAGGGAAAAGCACAGATACGCAGTATTTT.

The V gene is TRBV27, the J gene TRBJ2-7, with 12 bases matching TRBD1. The V and J ends lost 6 bases and 6 bases, in that order; junction bases with no gene match: 12. The CDR3 runs to 16 residues. Germline CDR1 reads MNHEY; CDR2 reads SMNVEV (reference sequence). DNA of the CDR3: TGTGCCAGCAGCCGACCTCCGGGACAGGGGGCTGCCGAGCAGTACTTC. Amino acids: CASSRPPGQGAAEQYF.

The V and J genes are TRBV9 and TRBJ2-7; D remains ambiguous. Germline V lookup: CDR1 SGDLS, CDR2 YYNGEE. The V and J ends lost 1 base and 2 bases respectively, with 10 bases between them. CDR3 length equals 14 residues. CDR3 loop: CASSVLRSPYEQYF. CDR3 DNA sequence: TGTGCCAGCAGCGTACTGAGGAGCCCCTACGAGCAGTACTTC.

This clone was seen just once. The genes are TRBV27 and TRBJ2-1, with D maybe TRBD2 (5 bases). Germline lookup yields CDR1 MNHEY and CDR2 SMNVEV (reference sequence). The CDR3 loop spans 14 amino acids. V dropped 5 bases and J dropped 4 bases, with 12 bases sitting between them. The CDR3 is CASSLRRGYNEQFF. CDR3 bases: TGTGCCAGCAGTCTCCGACGGGGATACAATGAGCAGTTCTTC.

The chain recombines TRBV6-1 with TRBJ1-1; D remains unclear. There are 14 residues in the CDR3. In germline, CDR1 is MNHNS, CDR2 SASEGT. Trimming pared 2 bases from V and 2 bases from J, leaving 9 bases between. The CDR3 nucleotides are TGTGCCAGCAGTGAACTCATGGCTAACACTGAAGCTTTCTTT. This translates into CASSELMANTEAFF.

V usage is TRBV5-1 and J usage is TRBJ2-3; 11 nucleotides line up with TRBD2. CDR1 is SGHRS, CDR2 YFSETQ, per germline. The CDR3 is 17 residues long. V lost 2 bases to trimming and J lost 2 bases; unmatched junction nucleotides: 7. Here the CDR3 DNA reads TGCGCCAGCAGCTTAAATAGCGGGGGGGCCTTCACAGATACGCAGTATTTT. Translating it yields CASSLNSGGAFTDTQYF. The entire variable domain, with the rest obtained from reference TRBV5-1 and TRBJ2-3, is as follows: KAGVTQTPRYLIKTRGQQVTLSCSPISGHRSVSWYQQTPGQGLQFLFEYFSETQRNKGNFPGRFSGRQFSNSRSEMNVSTLELGDSALYLCASSLNSGGAFTDTQYFGPGTRLTVL.

This clone has just a few counts. The chain couples TRBV13 to TRBJ2-1; 7 bases are a match to TRBD1. The CDR3 has 15 amino acids. With V trimmed by 5 bases and J by 5 bases, 9 bases remained unmatched. Germline assignment: CDR1 PRHDT and CDR2 FYEKMQ (reference sequence). The CDR3 bases are TGTGCCAGCAGCCCGTCCAGGGGGACACACAATGAGCAGTTCTTC. Protein: CASSPSRGTHNEQFF.

The CDR3 reads CASGGTDYYQPQHF. As DNA, the CDR3 is TGTGCCAGCGGTGGGACAGATTATTATCAGCCCCAGCATTTT. The gene calls are TRBV2 and TRBJ1-5; TRBD1 matches at 7 bases. Germline V lookup: CDR1 SNHLY, CDR2 FYNNEI. The junction had 9 bases not matched to a gene; V was cut back by 8 bases and J by 5 bases. The CDR3 totals 14 residues. The full variable domain, completed using reference TRBV2 and TRBJ1-5, is EPEVTQTPSHQVTQMGQEVILRCVPISNHLYFYWYRQILGQKVEFLVSFYNNEISEKSEIFDDQFSVERPDGSNFTLKIRSTKLEDSAMYFCASGGTDYYQPQHFGDGTRLSIL.

The chain couples TRBV9 to TRBJ2-7; perhaps TRBD1 as D (5 bases). Looked up from germline, CDR1 is SGDLS and CDR2 is YYNGEE. V was pared by 3 bases and J by 6 bases, with 16 bases between. CDR3 size: 14 residues. CDR3 DNA sequence: TGTGCCAGCAGCGAGGGGATCCTAAGTAGCGAGCAGTACTTC. The encoded protein is CASSEGILSSEQYF.

This chain connects TRBV19 to TRBJ2-1, with TRBD2 matching over 16 bases. In germline, CDR1 is LNHDA, CDR2 SQIVND (reference sequence). V lost 2 bases, J lost 7 bases, and 20 bases stayed unmatched. There are 22 residues in the CDR3. The CDR3 spells CASSIRGTGTSGRAKRGNEQFF. Written as DNA, the CDR3 is TGTGCCAGTAGTATAAGGGGGACCGGGACTAGCGGGAGGGCCAAACGTGGGAATGAGCAGTTCTTC.

The chain has TRBV5-1 and TRBJ2-5; unclear D gene. The CDR3 consists of 15 residues. The germline V gene encodes CDR1 SGHRS and CDR2 YFSETQ. The V end lost 0 bases, the J end lost 5 bases, and 14 bases lay between the germline ends. The CDR3 region is CASSLDATPEETQYF. The CDR3, as DNA: TGCGCCAGCAGCTTGGATGCCACCCCCGAGGAGACCCAGTACTTC.

The chain links TRBV28 to TRBJ2-7; 7 bases map to TRBD1. The CDR3 sequence is 16 residues long. The germline V gene encodes CDR1 MDHEN and CDR2 SYDVKM. V shed 3 bases and J 1 base; nucleotides not matched to a gene: 9. For the CDR3, the DNA is TGTGCCAGCAGTTTGCATGGGGCAGGGGGTTCCTACGAGCAGTACTTC. Residues: CASSLHGAGGSYEQYF.

This chain uses TRBV10-3 with TRBJ1-2, with 7 bases lining up with TRBD1. CDR3 length: 15 residues. Germline CDR1 reads ENHRY; CDR2 reads SYGVKD. V lost 5 bases to trimming and J lost 6 bases; unmatched junction nucleotides: 12. The CDR3 sequence is CAISQGRVQGDGYTF. The DNA for the CDR3 is TGTGCCATCAGTCAAGGACGGGTCCAGGGGGATGGCTACACCTTC.

This chain uses TRBV9 with TRBJ2-1; the D is unclear. This CDR3 has 14 amino acids. The germline gives CDR1 SGDLS, CDR2 YYNGEE. The V gene lost 2 bases and the J gene lost 3 bases, with 9 bases spanning the gap. CDR3 protein: CASSVFGGYNEQFF. The CDR3 bases are TGTGCCAGCAGCGTGTTTGGCGGCTACAATGAGCAGTTCTTC.